This T cell receptor beta chain came from a study of control samples from healthy donors and cancer patients. The protocol was immunoSEQ multiplex PCR, while the TCRdb copy is restricted to in-frame clones and leaves out a portion. The table lists about 130,000 clones, roughly 87% of them singletons. Sequenced sample: blood. The source is a man between 18 and 29 years old in good health.

The CDR3 DNA reads TGTGCCAGCAGTTGGGACAGAGCTAACTATGGCTACACCTTC. Its protein product is CASSWDRANYGYTF. The chain recombines TRBV14 with TRBJ1-2; 7 bases are a match to TRBD1. This CDR3 has 14 residues. Germline V lookup: CDR1 SGHDN, CDR2 FVKESK. Trimming took 6 bases from V and 0 from J; bases not matched to a gene: 4.